A single sample is the source of the 30 T cell receptor beta chains below, sequenced in a study of patients and donors after allogeneic stem cell transplantation. TCRdb redid the calling of the RT-PCR reads with MiXCR, one entry per CDR3 protein. Of 200,000 to 250,000 distinct CDR3 sequences in the sample, 13% to 15% are singletons; the top ten hold 9.5% to 13%. Sequencing was done on a sample of blood, either unsorted or a sorted T cell fraction (not recorded which). Receptors were obtained from a human donor who was either an allogeneic HSCT recipient or a stem cell or donor lymphocyte infusion donor (not recorded which). It is not recorded whose cells these are; they may come from a transplant donor.

V gene TRBV12-3 or TRBV12-4 combines with J gene TRBJ1-5; 8 bases fit TRBD1. CDR3 size: 15 residues. Germline trimming cut 1 base from V and 7 bases from J; bases unmatched to any gene: 6. The CDR3, as DNA: TGTGCCAGCAGTTTAGGGACAGGGAGTTTCCAGCCCCAGCATTTT. Its translation is CASSLGTGSFQPQHF.

This clonotype was seen at least ten times. This chain uses TRBV5-1 with TRBJ2-7, with TRBD2 identical over 8 bases. The junction had 11 bases not matched to a gene; V was cut back by 4 bases and J by 5 bases. The CDR3 has 15 residues. Germline CDR1 SGHRS, CDR2 YFSETQ. The CDR3 DNA follows: TGCGCCAGCAGCCCCCGGGGACTAGGGACCGACGAGCAGTACTTC. This encodes CASSPRGLGTDEQYF.

The rearrangement joins TRBV7-2 to TRBJ1-1; TRBD1 matches 9 bases. V shed 8 bases and J 4 bases; nucleotides not matched to a gene: 5. The CDR3 covers 13 residues. Looked up from germline, CDR1 is SGHTA and CDR2 is FQGNSA. As DNA, the CDR3 is TGTGCCAGCTTCTTGGGACAGGGCACTGAAGCTTTCTTT. This sequence encodes CASFLGQGTEAFF. Full variable domain (rest looked up from reference TRBV7-2 and TRBJ1-1): GAGVSQSPSNKVTEKGKDVELRCDPISGHTALYWYRQSLGQGLEFLIYFQGNSAPDKSGLPSDRFSAERTGGSVSTLTIQRTQQEDSAVYLCASFLGQGTEAFFGQGTRLTVV.

This clonotype was seen ten or more times. The gene calls are TRBV9 and TRBJ1-1; 9 bases fit TRBD1. The CDR3 contains 13 residues. V shed 7 bases and J 2 bases; nucleotides not matched to a gene: 3. Germline V lookup: CDR1 SGDLS, CDR2 YYNGEE. The CDR3 DNA sequence: TGTGCCAGCCGGGACAGGGAAAACACTGAAGCTTTCTTT. Protein sequence: CASRDRENTEAFF.

This clonotype has just a few counts. The chain carries TRBV5-1 and TRBJ2-1, with 9 bases matching TRBD2. Germline V gene lookup returns CDR1 SGHRS and CDR2 YFSETQ. With V trimmed by 1 base and J by 8 bases, 7 bases remained unmatched. CDR3 size: 15 residues. The CDR3 nucleotides read TGCGCCAGCAGCTTGAGTAGCGGGAGTTTCGATGAGCAGTTCTTC. It codes for CASSLSSGSFDEQFF. The whole variable domain, filled in from reference TRBV5-1 and TRBJ2-1, reads KAGVTQTPRYLIKTRGQQVTLSCSPISGHRSVSWYQQTPGQGLQFLFEYFSETQRNKGNFPGRFSGRQFSNSRSEMNVSTLELGDSALYLCASSLSSGSFDEQFFGPGTRLTVL.

The table lists this clonotype with many counts. The J gene is TRBJ2-1, the V gene TRBV20-1; D is ambiguous. Germline CDR1 DFQATT, CDR2 SNEGSKA (reference sequence). The CDR3 contains 11 residues. V was trimmed by 6 bases and J by 16 bases, leaving 19 bases between them. The CDR3 DNA is TGCAGTGCCAACGCCGGGCCCCGTCGTTTCTTC. Translation: CSANAGPRRFF.

This chain joins TRBV11-2 and TRBJ2-7; D may correspond to TRBD1 or TRBD2 (5 bases each). CDR3 length: 16 residues. Germline V CDR1 and CDR2: SGHAT, FQNNGV. The germline V and J ends were trimmed by 0 bases and 9 bases, with 21 bases remaining between them. The CDR3 loop is CASSLDRGRSRFGQYF. CDR3 in DNA: TGTGCCAGCAGCTTAGATCGGGGCAGATCAAGGTTTGGGCAGTACTTC. The full variable domain, in which reference TRBV11-2 and TRBJ2-7 provide the parts outside the CDR3, is EAGVAQSPRYKIIEKRQSVAFWCNPISGHATLYWYQQILGQGPKLLIQFQNNGVVDDSQLPKDRFSAERLKGVDSTLKIQPAKLEDSAVYLCASSLDRGRSRFGQYFGPGTRLTVT.

This clonotype was found a few times. The CDR3 protein is CASTKMGGGREKLFF. The CDR3 bases are TGTGCCAGTACCAAAATGGGGGGGGGAAGAGAAAAACTGTTTTTT. This rearrangement joins TRBV19 to TRBJ1-4, with D tentatively TRBD1 (5 bases). CDR1 LNHDA and CDR2 SQIVND come from the germline V gene (reference sequence). The CDR3 totals 15 residues. Deletions cut 7 bases from V and 8 bases from J, with 20 bases between. Looking up the rest from reference TRBV19 and TRBJ1-4 gives the full variable domain: DGGITQSPKYLFRKEGQNVTLSCEQNLNHDAMYWYRQDPGQGLRLIYYSQIVNDFQKGDIAEGYSVSREKKESFPLTVTSAQKNPTAFYLCASTKMGGGREKLFFGSGTQLSVL.

This clonotype has a count of ten or more. V gene TRBV7-2 combines with J gene TRBJ1-2; unclear D gene. Germline V gene sequence: CDR1 SGHTA, CDR2 FQGNSA. This CDR3 spans 16 amino acids. V lost 5 bases, J lost 4 bases, and 20 bases lay in between. CDR3 in DNA: TGTGCCAGCAGCCCTACTCCGGGCCGAGAAACCTATGGCTACACCTTC. Translated, it gives CASSPTPGRETYGYTF.

This clonotype was seen ten or more times. The chain is built from TRBV11-2 and TRBJ2-1, with a possible D match to TRBD2 (7 bases). The germline V gene encodes CDR1 SGHAT and CDR2 FQNNGV. The CDR3 runs 16 residues. The V gene lost 1 base and the J gene lost 3 bases, with 13 bases spanning the gap. The CDR3 nucleotides are TGTGCCAGCAGCTTAGGGGGGGGCCAGAACTACAATGAGCAGTTCTTC. It codes for CASSLGGGQNYNEQFF.

This clonotype turned up a few times. The V call is TRBV29-1, the J call TRBJ2-5; 8 bases are a match to TRBD2. V trimming: 2 bases; J trimming: 13 bases; junction bases outside the gene matches: 18. CDR1 and CDR2 (germline): SQVTM, ANQGSEA. The CDR3 spans 15 residues. The CDR3 bases are TGCAGCGTTGAATGGTCCGTAGGAGTAGCGGGGCCTCCGTACTTC. This gives the protein CSVEWSVGVAGPPYF. Drawing the rest from reference TRBV29-1 and TRBJ2-5, the complete variable domain is SAVISQKPSRDICQRGTSLTIQCQVDSQVTMMFWYRQQPGQSLTLIATANQGSEATYESGFVIDKFPISRPNLTFSTLTVSNMSPEDSSIYLCSVEWSVGVAGPPYFGPGTRLLVL.

The gene calls are TRBV28 and TRBJ1-2, with D unresolved. The CDR3 sequence is 13 residues long. V gave up 5 bases and J gave up 2 bases, with 9 bases separating them. Germline V lookup: CDR1 MDHEN, CDR2 SYDVKM. The CDR3 is CASSISTNYGYTF. The CDR3 DNA follows: TGTGCCAGCAGTATCTCCACAAACTATGGCTACACCTTC.

V gene TRBV6-4 combines with J gene TRBJ2-3; 7 bases line up with TRBD2. The J segment lost 2 bases and the V segment lost 3 bases, leaving 5 bases of the junction unmatched. Germline V gene lookup returns CDR1 MRHNA and CDR2 SNTAGT. This CDR3 contains 15 residues. The CDR3 nucleotides are TGTGCCAGCAGTGAAGAGGGAGGGACCACAGATACGCAGTATTTT. Translation gives CASSEEGGTTDTQYF.

This clonotype was recorded many times. The chain recombines TRBV4-2 with TRBJ2-1; 13 positions agree with TRBD2. CDR1 and CDR2 from the germline V gene are LGHNA and YNFKEQ. V trimming: 6 bases; J trimming: 5 bases; junction bases outside the gene matches: 10. There are 17 residues in the CDR3. In DNA, the CDR3 is TGTGCCAGCAGTCCCCAAGTACTAGCGGGAGGGAACAATGAGCAGTTCTTC. It yields the protein CASSPQVLAGGNNEQFF.

The gene calls are TRBV19 and TRBJ2-3, with D uncertain. Germline lookup yields CDR1 LNHDA and CDR2 SQIVND (reference sequence). V was shortened by 6 bases and J by 7 bases, with 20 bases between the two germline ends. The CDR3 runs 15 residues. The CDR3 DNA is TGTGCCAGTAGAGATGCCCCTACAGAATCGTATACGCAGTATTTT. Amino acids: CASRDAPTESYTQYF.

This clonotype has a count of ten or more. The V gene is TRBV12-3 or TRBV12-4, the J gene TRBJ1-2; D is undetermined. This CDR3 is built from 12 residues. V was shortened by 1 base and J by 12 bases, with 12 bases between the two germline ends. The CDR3, as DNA: TGTGCCAGCAGTTTAGTCCGGGGAGGAAACACCTTC. Its translation is CASSLVRGGNTF.

This clonotype was detected ten times or more. This chain joins TRBV20-1 and TRBJ1-4; the D is unclear. Trimming took 0 bases from V and 8 from J, leaving 13 bases between them. The CDR3 runs to 14 residues. The germline CDR1 and CDR2 sequences are DFQATT and SNEGSKA (reference sequence). As DNA, the CDR3 is TGCAGTGCTAGAGATCCCCAGGCCGGGGAAAAACTGTTTTTT. It translates to CSARDPQAGEKLFF.

Here the CDR3 DNA reads TGCGCCAGCAGCACCGGGCCTAGCGAGGTCTATGGCTACACCTTC. It is translated as CASSTGPSEVYGYTF. The chain recombines TRBV5-1 with TRBJ1-2; D is unresolved. Germline V gene lookup returns CDR1 SGHRS and CDR2 YFSETQ. Trimming shortened V by 4 bases and J by 4 bases, and 17 bases separated the two germline ends. The CDR3 loop spans 15 amino acids.

This clonotype occurred many times. This sequence joins TRBV5-1 and TRBJ2-2; no reliable D call. Per germline, CDR1 SGHRS and CDR2 YFSETQ. The V end was cut by 5 bases, the J end by 2 bases, with 13 bases between. The CDR3 has 15 amino acids. The CDR3 region has the DNA TGCGCCAGCAGGGAAACGATGGTTAACACCGGGGAGCTGTTTTTT. This translates into CASRETMVNTGELFF. Variable domain in full (rest from reference TRBV5-1 and TRBJ2-2): KAGVTQTPRYLIKTRGQQVTLSCSPISGHRSVSWYQQTPGQGLQFLFEYFSETQRNKGNFPGRFSGRQFSNSRSEMNVSTLELGDSALYLCASRETMVNTGELFFGEGSRLTVL.

This clonotype has only a few counts. V usage is TRBV20-1 and J usage is TRBJ2-3, with 8 bases identical to TRBD1. This CDR3 region has 15 residues. CDR1 DFQATT and CDR2 SNEGSKA come from the germline V gene (reference sequence). Trimming took 5 bases from V and 1 from J; bases not matched to a gene: 8. CDR3: CSACNGQGCTDTQYF. The DNA for the CDR3 is TGCAGTGCTTGTAACGGACAGGGCTGCACAGATACGCAGTATTTT.

The chain is built from TRBV4-1 and TRBJ2-1; D gene unclear. Germline V CDR1 and CDR2: MGHRA, YSYEKL. Trimming cost V 1 base and J 1 base, with 17 bases left between them. This CDR3 contains 18 residues. In nucleotides, the CDR3 is TGCGCCAGCAGCCAAGTTGACATGGGGTTTTTGTCCTACAATGAGCAGTTCTTC. Its protein is CASSQVDMGFLSYNEQFF.

The rearrangement uses TRBV10-3 and TRBJ2-5; TRBD2 aligns across 8 bases. Per germline, CDR1 ENHRY and CDR2 SYGVKD. V gave up 5 bases and J gave up 2 bases; unmatched junction bases: 7. The CDR3 covers 15 residues. The CDR3 is CAISIAGPSQETQYF. Here the CDR3 DNA reads TGTGCCATCAGTATAGCGGGGCCTTCGCAAGAGACCCAGTACTTC.

V is TRBV30 and J is TRBJ2-3; D unresolved. Germline V gene lookup returns CDR1 GTSNPN and CDR2 SVGIG (reference sequence). This CDR3 is 13 amino acids long. Trimming left V 2 bases short and J 0 bases short, with 6 bases between. CDR3 bases: TGTGCCTGGAGTATAGGCAGCACAGATACGCAGTATTTT. Amino acid sequence: CAWSIGSTDTQYF.

This clonotype was counted only a few times. V usage is TRBV5-4 and J usage is TRBJ2-3, with D unclear. V lost 4 bases and J lost 0, with 15 bases in between. This CDR3 has 16 amino acids. Germline CDR1 reads SGHNT; CDR2 reads YYREEE (reference sequence). The CDR3 region is CASSPGPNHSTDTQYF. The CDR3 nucleotides read TGTGCCAGCAGCCCCGGGCCTAACCATAGCACAGATACGCAGTATTTT.

The chain couples TRBV5-1 to TRBJ2-5, with D possibly being TRBD1 (5 bases). The ends were cut back, 2 bases at V and 2 bases at J, with 10 bases in the middle. Germline V gene sequence: CDR1 SGHRS, CDR2 YFSETQ. The CDR3 runs 14 residues. CDR3 DNA sequence: TGCGCCAGCAGCTTAGTCCCAGGGCAAGAGACCCAGTACTTC. Translated: CASSLVPGQETQYF.

This sequence joins TRBV20-1 and TRBJ1-1; D is ambiguous. V lost 5 bases, J lost 2 bases, and 15 bases lay in between. The CDR3 is 14 residues long. Germline V CDR1 and CDR2: DFQATT, SNEGSKA (reference sequence). This CDR3 is CSARTSGSNTEAFF. The CDR3 nucleotides are TGCAGTGCTCGAACCTCCGGGTCCAACACTGAAGCTTTCTTT.

The rearrangement joins TRBV7-8 to TRBJ1-1; no definite D call. Germline-derived CDR1 and CDR2 are SGHVS and FQNEAQ. The CDR3 covers 13 residues. The V and J ends lost 2 bases and 13 bases respectively, with 17 bases between them. The CDR3 region has the DNA TGTGCCAGCAGCTTACCGAGCCTCCGGGAGGGTTTCTTT. Its protein is CASSLPSLREGFF.

V gene TRBV24-1 combines with J gene TRBJ2-7, with TRBD1 matching 10 bases. Germline assignment: CDR1 KGHDR and CDR2 SFDVKD. The CDR3 is 12 amino acids. The junction had 2 bases not matched to a gene; V was cut back by 7 bases and J by 6 bases. The CDR3 here is CATRGDRGEQYF. The CDR3 DNA reads as TGTGCCACCAGGGGGGACAGGGGCGAGCAGTACTTC.

This clonotype was recorded a few times. The chain combines TRBV27 with TRBJ2-1; the match to TRBD2 covers 11 bases. The CDR3 consists of 17 residues. Germline V lookup: CDR1 MNHEY, CDR2 SMNVEV (reference sequence). The V segment lost 5 bases and the J segment 2 bases; nucleotides outside the gene matches: 8. The CDR3 sequence is CASSPELAGAPYNEQFF. The CDR3 DNA reads as TGTGCCAGCAGTCCCGAACTAGCGGGAGCCCCCTACAATGAGCAGTTCTTC.

The table lists this clonotype with a few counts. V usage is TRBV27 and J usage is TRBJ1-1; 7 bases are shared with TRBD1. The germline V gene encodes CDR1 MNHEY and CDR2 SMNVEV (reference sequence). The trim removed 7 bases at V and 2 bases at J, leaving 10 bases unmatched. The CDR3 runs 15 residues. The CDR3 sequence: CASIPYRGYNTEAFF. As DNA, the CDR3 is TGTGCCAGCATCCCTTACAGGGGATACAACACTGAAGCTTTCTTT.